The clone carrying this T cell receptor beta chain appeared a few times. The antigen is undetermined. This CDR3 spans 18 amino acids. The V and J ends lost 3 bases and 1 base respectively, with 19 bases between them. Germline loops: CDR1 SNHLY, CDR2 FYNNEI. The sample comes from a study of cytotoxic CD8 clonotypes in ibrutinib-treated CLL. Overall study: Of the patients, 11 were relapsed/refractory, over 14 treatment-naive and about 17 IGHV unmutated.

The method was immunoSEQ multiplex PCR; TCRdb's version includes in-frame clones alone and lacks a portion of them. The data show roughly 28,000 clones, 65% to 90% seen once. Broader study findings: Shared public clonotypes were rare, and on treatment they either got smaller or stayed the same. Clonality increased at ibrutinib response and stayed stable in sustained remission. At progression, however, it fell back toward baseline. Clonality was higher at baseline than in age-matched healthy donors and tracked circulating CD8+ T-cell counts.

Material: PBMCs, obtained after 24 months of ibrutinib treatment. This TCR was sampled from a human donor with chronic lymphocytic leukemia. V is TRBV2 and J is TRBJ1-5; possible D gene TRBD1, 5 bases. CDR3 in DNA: TGTGCCAGCAGTGATACCAGGGTAAGCTACAGAAGCAATCAGCCCCAGCATTTT. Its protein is CASSDTRVSYRSNQPQHF.